This T cell receptor beta chain was recovered during a study of T-cell reconstitution after alpha-beta-depleted transplantation in children. This clonotype was seen ten or more times. Preparation of the TCRbeta library involved a method that used unique molecular identifiers. TCRdb re-called the PCR reads through MiXCR, storing one row per CDR3 protein. Of some 200,000 distinct CDR3 sequences in the sample, more than 6.5% were seen once. The TCR originated in a human donor who donated a stem cell graft to a child with Wiskott-Aldrich syndrome. The sample consisted of PBMCs from the stem cell graft donor, taken from the stem cell graft.

The CDR3 sequence: CASRTAGVVYTGELFF. CDR3 bases: TGCGCCAGCAGGACCGCGGGAGTGGTGTACACCGGGGAGCTGTTTTTT. The rearrangement joins TRBV5-1 to TRBJ2-2; 7 bases map to TRBD2. The V segment lost 5 bases and the J segment 3 bases; nucleotides outside the gene matches: 10. The germline V gene encodes CDR1 SGHRS and CDR2 YFSETQ. This CDR3 is 16 amino acids long.